These 18 T cell receptor beta chains came from one sample sequenced in a study of human thymus T cells. The table came from immunoSEQ multiplex PCR; TCRdb's copy has only in-frame clones and leaves some out. The table has some 50,000 clones, 95% seen once; the top ten hold approximately 0.15%. The specimen sequenced was blood. All receptors come from a girl under three years old with a congenital heart defect but otherwise immunologically healthy.

The chain recombines TRBV25-1 with TRBJ2-3; D is possibly TRBD1 (7 bases). Trimming shortened V by 10 bases and J by 8 bases, and 22 bases separated the two germline ends. The CDR3 has 14 residues. Germline CDR1 MGHDK, CDR2 SYGVNS. The CDR3 DNA follows: TGTGCCACAGGACTCGGGACAGAGGGGGGTACGCAGTATTTT. Protein product: CATGLGTEGGTQYF.

V is TRBV5-1 and J is TRBJ2-7; 10 nucleotides line up with TRBD1. This CDR3 is 17 amino acids long. Germline V lookup: CDR1 SGHRS, CDR2 YFSETQ. Trimming removed 0 bases from V and 6 bases from J; junction bases left unmatched: 12. The CDR3 sequence is CASSLGAGTGASGEQYF. The CDR3 bases are TGCGCCAGCAGCTTGGGAGCCGGGACAGGGGCCTCAGGCGAGCAGTACTTC.

V gene TRBV7-8 combines with J gene TRBJ1-1; no clear D. CDR1 and CDR2 from the germline V gene are SGHVS and FQNEAQ. The ends were cut back, 6 bases at V and 0 bases at J, with 8 bases in the middle. This CDR3 comprises 13 residues. DNA of the CDR3: TGTGCCAGCAGACAAAATATGAACACTGAAGCTTTCTTT. Its protein product is CASRQNMNTEAFF.

The CDR3 region is CASSARVPCNYF. CDR3 DNA: TGTGCCAGCAGTGCCCGGGTTCCCTGTAACTATTTT. This chain connects TRBV2 to TRBJ2-3, with D unresolved. The germline V gene encodes CDR1 SNHLY and CDR2 FYNNEI. Trimming took 4 bases from V and 15 from J, leaving 17 bases between them. The CDR3 runs to 12 residues.

The rearrangement links TRBV11-2 to TRBJ2-7; 15 bases fit TRBD2. From germline, CDR1 is SGHAT and CDR2 FQNNGV. The length of the CDR3 is 18 residues. V was pared by 1 base and J by 2 bases, with 6 bases of the junction left unmatched. The CDR3 spells CASSLAEGLAGGPYEQYF. In DNA, the CDR3 is TGTGCCAGCAGCTTAGCCGAGGGACTAGCGGGAGGCCCCTACGAGCAGTACTTC.

The chain combines TRBV5-8 with TRBJ1-4; D ambiguous. This CDR3 contains 15 residues. Trimming took 2 bases from V and 5 from J, leaving 13 bases between them. The germline gives CDR1 SGHTS, CDR2 YDEGEE. The CDR3 region has the DNA TGTGCCAGCAGCTTTGGTACACGGAGCAATGAAAAACTGTTTTTT. This translates into CASSFGTRSNEKLFF.

V and J are TRBV27 and TRBJ1-2; 7 bases fit TRBD1. There are 12 residues in the CDR3. J gave up 9 bases and V 5 bases, and 6 bases lay outside the gene matches. Germline assignment: CDR1 MNHEY and CDR2 SMNVEV (reference sequence). As DNA, the CDR3 is TGTGCCAGCAGTCCAAGACAGGGTAGCTACACCTTC. This sequence encodes CASSPRQGSYTF.

The V gene is TRBV7-8, the J gene TRBJ2-4; D uncertain. CDR1 is SGHVS, CDR2 FQNEAQ, per germline. Trimming removed 5 bases at V and 0 bases at J, with 8 bases between. The CDR3 is 14 amino acids. The CDR3 region is CASSPSLAKNIQYF. The CDR3 nucleotides are TGTGCCAGCAGCCCGAGTCTAGCCAAAAACATTCAGTACTTC.

This clone was recorded once. CDR3 DNA sequence: TGTGCCAGCAGCTCCCGGACTACCCCCGTAGGGTTCATTTTCAAGGAGCAGTTCTTC. Translating gives CASSSRTTPVGFIFKEQFF. V and J are TRBV5-4 and TRBJ2-1, with a weak D call TRBD2 (6 bases). The V gene lost 3 bases and the J gene lost 10 bases, with 32 bases spanning the gap. The CDR3 is 19 amino acids. Looked up from germline, CDR1 is SGHNT and CDR2 is YYREEE (reference sequence).

J is TRBJ2-1 and V is TRBV25-1; 9 positions match TRBD2. CDR1 and CDR2 from the germline V gene are MGHDK and SYGVNS. The V and J ends lost 1 base and 7 bases, in that order; junction bases with no gene match: 14. This CDR3 has 18 amino acids. Here the CDR3 reads CASSESLLIAGDFNEQFF. The CDR3 DNA reads TGTGCCAGCAGTGAATCCCTGCTGATAGCGGGAGACTTTAATGAGCAGTTCTTC.

The V call is TRBV5-1, the J call TRBJ2-5; TRBD2 matches 10 bases. This CDR3 has 15 residues. Unmatched junction bases numbered 11, after V lost 5 bases and J lost 7 bases. The germline V gene encodes CDR1 SGHRS and CDR2 YFSETQ. CDR3 region: CASSTGLAASGTQYF. As DNA, the CDR3 is TGCGCCAGCAGTACCGGACTAGCGGCTTCGGGGACCCAGTACTTC.

The chain links TRBV14 to TRBJ2-5; maybe TRBD2 (5 bases). Germline CDR1 and CDR2: SGHDN and FVKESK. The CDR3 covers 15 residues. The ends were cut back, 4 bases at V and 4 bases at J, with 16 bases in the middle. The DNA for the CDR3 is TGTGCCAGCAGCCTTAGTAGGGAGAGGAGAGAGACCCAGTACTTC. Its protein product is CASSLSRERRETQYF.

The chain is built from TRBV7-2 and TRBJ2-5; no clear D gene. From germline, CDR1 is SGHTA and CDR2 FQGNSA. The CDR3 length is 13 residues. V was trimmed by 0 bases and J by 4 bases, leaving 6 bases between them. For the CDR3, the DNA is TGTGCCAGCAGCTTAGCGCTTTTAGAGACCCAGTACTTC. Protein product: CASSLALLETQYF.

The table lists this clone with a count of one. The chain employs TRBV4-1 and TRBJ2-7; 8 nucleotides agree with TRBD2. The CDR3 length is 15 residues. Trimming cost V 2 bases and J 4 bases; bases outside gene matches: 7. Germline values: CDR1 MGHRA, CDR2 YSYEKL. CDR3 sequence: CASSQSQTSAYEQYF. The CDR3 coding sequence is TGCGCCAGCAGCCAATCTCAGACTAGCGCTTACGAGCAGTACTTC.

The chain couples TRBV11-2 to TRBJ2-3; the match to TRBD2 covers 7 bases. V trimming: 1 base; J trimming: 2 bases; junction bases outside the gene matches: 9. The CDR3 has 17 amino acids. CDR1 SGHAT and CDR2 FQNNGV come from the germline V gene. CDR3 residues: CASSLVLQREITDTQYF. In DNA, the CDR3 is TGTGCCAGCAGCTTAGTTCTGCAGCGGGAAATCACAGATACGCAGTATTTT.

This chain joins TRBV2 and TRBJ2-7, with D uncertain. The CDR3 is made up of 14 amino acids. CDR1 SNHLY and CDR2 FYNNEI come from the germline V gene. With 6 bases removed from V and 1 base from J, the gap between germline ends came to 13 bases. The CDR3 is CASSTTRGSYEQYF. CDR3 coding DNA: TGTGCCAGCAGCACTACGAGAGGTTCCTACGAGCAGTACTTC.

The gene calls are TRBV9 and TRBJ2-3; possibly TRBD2 for D (6 bases). The V gene lost 0 bases and the J gene lost 1 base, with 9 bases spanning the gap. This CDR3 is 15 amino acids long. In germline, CDR1 is SGDLS, CDR2 YYNGEE. The CDR3: CASSVVASGTDTQYF. The CDR3 DNA follows: TGTGCCAGCAGCGTAGTCGCTAGCGGCACAGATACGCAGTATTTT.

This rearrangement joins TRBV21-1 to TRBJ2-3. TRBV21-1 is flagged as a pseudogene. This CDR3 comprises 8 residues. The DNA for the CDR3 is TGTGCCAGATATACGCAGTATTTT. This sequence encodes CARYTQYF.